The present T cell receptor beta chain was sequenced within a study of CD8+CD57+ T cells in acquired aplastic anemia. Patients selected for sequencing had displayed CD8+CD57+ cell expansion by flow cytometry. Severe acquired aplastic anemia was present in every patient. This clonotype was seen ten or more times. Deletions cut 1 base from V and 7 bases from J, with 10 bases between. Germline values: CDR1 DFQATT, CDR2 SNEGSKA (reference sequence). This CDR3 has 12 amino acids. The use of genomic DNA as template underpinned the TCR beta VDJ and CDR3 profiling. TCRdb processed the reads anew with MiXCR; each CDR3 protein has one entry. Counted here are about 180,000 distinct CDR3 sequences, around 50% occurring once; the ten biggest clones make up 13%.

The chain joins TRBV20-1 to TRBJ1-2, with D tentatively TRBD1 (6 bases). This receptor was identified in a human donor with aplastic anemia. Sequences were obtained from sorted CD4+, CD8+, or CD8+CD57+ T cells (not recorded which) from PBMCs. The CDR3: CSARGGATGYTF. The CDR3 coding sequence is TGCAGTGCTAGAGGGGGGGCGACTGGCTACACCTTC.